This TCR beta chain was captured in a study of low-dose radiotherapy and immunotherapy resistance in tumors. As for the study in general: Cohort 2, a group dosed every two weeks at 1 Gy per fraction, received 13 Gy in total over 26 weeks. The study administered intravenous cyclophosphamide at 200 mg/m2 every two weeks, one day ahead of radiation and immunotherapy. Every day for four cycles from cycle 1 day 1, patients took 300 mg of oral aspirin.

TRAV- and TRBV-specific primers were used for first-strand cDNA, which covered alpha and beta chains. TCRs were put through approximately 20 PCR cycles of amplification with Phusion. A constant-region primer and the V-primer adapter served as the primer pair. Each CDR3 protein gets one entry after TCRdb re-called the reads with MiXCR. This sample has around 8,200 distinct CDR3 sequences, with roughly 61% found just once. CDR3 length: 13 amino acids. The ends were cut back, 1 base at V and 0 bases at J, with 2 bases in the middle. As their treatment, donors received nivolumab, ipilimumab, aspirin, low-dose cyclophosphamide and low-dose radiotherapy.

The TCR was taken from a human donor with advanced metastatic prostate, ovarian, gallbladder or colorectal cancer (not recorded which). This table probably holds off-target reads from a library built for another chain. This chain links TRBV12-3 or TRBV12-4 with TRBJ2-3; D not certain. The CDR3 here is CASSLVSTDTQYF. In nucleotides, the CDR3 is TGTGCCAGCAGTTTAGTCAGCACAGATACGCAGTATTTT.